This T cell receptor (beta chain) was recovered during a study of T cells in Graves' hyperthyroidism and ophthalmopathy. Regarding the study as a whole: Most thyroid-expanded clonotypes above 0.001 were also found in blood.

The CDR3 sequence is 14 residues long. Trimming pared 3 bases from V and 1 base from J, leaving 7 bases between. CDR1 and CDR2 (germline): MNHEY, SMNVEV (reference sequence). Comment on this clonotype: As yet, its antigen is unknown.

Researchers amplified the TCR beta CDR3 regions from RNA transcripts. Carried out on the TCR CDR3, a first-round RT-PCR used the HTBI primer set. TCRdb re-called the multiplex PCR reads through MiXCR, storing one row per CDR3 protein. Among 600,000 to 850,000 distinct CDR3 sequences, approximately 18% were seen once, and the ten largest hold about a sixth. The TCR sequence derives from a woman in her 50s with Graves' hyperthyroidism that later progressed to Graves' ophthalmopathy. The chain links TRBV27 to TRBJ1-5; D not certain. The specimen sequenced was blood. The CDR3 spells CASSFTLSNQPQHF. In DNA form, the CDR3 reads TGTGCCAGCAGTTTTACACTAAGCAATCAGCCCCAGCATTTT.